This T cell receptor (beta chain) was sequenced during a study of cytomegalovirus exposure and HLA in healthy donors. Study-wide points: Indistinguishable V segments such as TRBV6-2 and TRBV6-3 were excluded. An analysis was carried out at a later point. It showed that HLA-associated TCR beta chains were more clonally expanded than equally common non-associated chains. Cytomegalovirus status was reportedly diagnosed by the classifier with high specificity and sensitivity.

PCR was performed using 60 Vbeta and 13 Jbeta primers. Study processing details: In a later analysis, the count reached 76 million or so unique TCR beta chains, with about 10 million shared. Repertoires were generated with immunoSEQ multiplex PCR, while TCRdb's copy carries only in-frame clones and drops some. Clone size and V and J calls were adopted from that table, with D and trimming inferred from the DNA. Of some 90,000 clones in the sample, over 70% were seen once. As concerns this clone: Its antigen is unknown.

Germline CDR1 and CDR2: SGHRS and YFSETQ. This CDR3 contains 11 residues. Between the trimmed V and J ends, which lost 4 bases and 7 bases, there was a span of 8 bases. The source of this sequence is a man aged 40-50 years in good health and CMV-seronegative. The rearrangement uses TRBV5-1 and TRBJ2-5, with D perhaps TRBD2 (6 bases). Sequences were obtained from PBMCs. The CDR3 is CASSHGGTQYF. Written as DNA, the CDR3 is TGCGCCAGCAGCCACGGGGGGACCCAGTACTTC.